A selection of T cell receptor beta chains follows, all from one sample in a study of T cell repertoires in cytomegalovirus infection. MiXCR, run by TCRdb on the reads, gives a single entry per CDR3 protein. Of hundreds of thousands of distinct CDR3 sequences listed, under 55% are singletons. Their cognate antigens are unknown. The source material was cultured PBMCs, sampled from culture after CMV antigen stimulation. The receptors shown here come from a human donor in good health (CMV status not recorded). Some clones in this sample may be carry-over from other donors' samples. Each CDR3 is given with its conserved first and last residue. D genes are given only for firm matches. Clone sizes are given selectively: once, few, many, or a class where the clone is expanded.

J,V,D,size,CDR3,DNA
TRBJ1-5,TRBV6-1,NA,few,CASRSGAADQPQHF,TGTGCCAGCAGATCAGGGGCGGCCGATCAGCCCCAGCATTTT
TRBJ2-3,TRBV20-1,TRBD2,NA,CSARASSGEGDTQYF,TGCAGTGCTAGAGCCTCTAGCGGGGAGGGAGATACGCAGTATTTT
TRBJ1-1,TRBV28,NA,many,CASSLGQLNTEAFF,TGTGCCAGCAGCTTAGGACAGCTCAACACTGAAGCTTTCTTT
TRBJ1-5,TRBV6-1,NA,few,CASSELKTGYSNQPQHF,TGTGCCAGCAGTGAACTTAAGACAGGCTATAGCAATCAGCCCCAGCATTTT
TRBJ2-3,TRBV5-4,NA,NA,CASSSIASSTDTQYF,TGTGCCAGCAGCTCAATAGCTTCCAGCACAGATACGCAGTATTTT
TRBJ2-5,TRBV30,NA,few,CAWREIPGETQYF,TGTGCCTGGAGAGAAATTCCCGGAGAGACCCAGTACTTC
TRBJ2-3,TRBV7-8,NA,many,CASTLWGRRGRADTQYF,TGTGCCAGCACATTGTGGGGTAGAAGGGGAAGGGCAGATACGCAGTATTTT
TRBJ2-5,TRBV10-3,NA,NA,CATREDPEETQYF,TGTGCCACCAGGGAGGATCCCGAAGAGACCCAGTACTTC
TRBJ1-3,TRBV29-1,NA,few,CSVQYGRGNTIYF,TGCAGCGTTCAATACGGACGGGGAAACACCATATATTTT
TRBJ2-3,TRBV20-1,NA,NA,CSASWAPTDTQYF,TGCAGTGCTTCTTGGGCCCCCACAGATACGCAGTATTTT
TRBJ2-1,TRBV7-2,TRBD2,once,CASSYSVAGGPPNEQFF,TGTGCCAGCAGCTATAGCGTTGCGGGAGGCCCACCCAATGAGCAGTTCTTC
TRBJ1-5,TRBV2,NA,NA,CASREGQNNQPQHF,TGTGCCAGCAGGGAAGGACAGAATAATCAGCCCCAGCATTTT
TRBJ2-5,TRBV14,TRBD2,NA,CASSQSVLTSVRGETQYF,TGTGCCAGCAGCCAAAGTGTCCTGACTAGCGTCCGCGGAGAGACCCAGTACTTC
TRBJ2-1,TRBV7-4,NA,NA,CASSQRDEQFF,TGTGCCAGCAGCCAACGGGATGAGCAGTTCTTC
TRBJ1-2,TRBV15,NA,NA,CATGIFNYGYTF,TGTGCCACGGGAATATTTAACTATGGCTACACCTTC
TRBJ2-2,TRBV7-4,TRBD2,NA,CASPQRELAAGGELFF,TGTGCCAGCCCCCAAAGGGAACTAGCGGCTGGCGGGGAGCTGTTTTTT
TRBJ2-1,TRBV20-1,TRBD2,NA,CSATFSGSTYNEQFF,TGCAGTGCTACGTTTAGCGGGAGTACCTACAATGAGCAGTTCTTC
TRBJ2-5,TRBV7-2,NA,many,CASSLSGVGTQYF,TGTGCCAGCAGCTTAAGTGGGGTAGGGACCCAGTACTTC
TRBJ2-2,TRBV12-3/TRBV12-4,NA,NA,CASSSLPGTGELFF,TGTGCCAGCAGCTCCCTCCCGGGTACCGGGGAGCTGTTTTTT
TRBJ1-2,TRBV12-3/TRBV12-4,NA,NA,CASSPSGTYDYGYTF,TGTGCCAGCAGTCCCTCCGGGACCTATGACTATGGCTACACCTTC
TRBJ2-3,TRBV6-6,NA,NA,CATTSGRGIVTDTQYF,TGTGCCACAACTTCTGGACGGGGCATAGTCACAGATACGCAGTATTTT
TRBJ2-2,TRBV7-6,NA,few,CASSLKRRGAVTGELFF,TGTGCCAGCAGCCTTAAAAGACGGGGGGCCGTTACCGGGGAGCTGTTTTTT
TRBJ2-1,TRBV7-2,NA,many,CASSPIINEQFF,TGTGCCAGCAGCCCGATAATCAATGAGCAGTTCTTC
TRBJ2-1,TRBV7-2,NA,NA,CASSLDRVDEQFF,TGTGCCAGCAGCTTAGACAGGGTGGATGAGCAGTTCTTC
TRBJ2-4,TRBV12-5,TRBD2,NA,CASGLQPRGGSKNIQYF,TGTGCTAGTGGTCTCCAACCCCGGGGAGGGTCCAAAAACATTCAGTACTTC
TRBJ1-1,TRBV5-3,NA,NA,CASSLWRDTEAFF,TGTGCCAGCAGCTTGTGGCGGGACACTGAAGCTTTCTTT
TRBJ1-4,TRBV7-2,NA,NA,CASSLDRGTGKLFF,TGTGCCAGCAGCTTAGATAGGGGGACCGGGAAACTGTTTTTT
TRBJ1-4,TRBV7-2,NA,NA,CASSEAGLNEKLFF,TGTGCCAGTTCGGAGGCAGGGCTTAATGAAAAACTGTTTTTT
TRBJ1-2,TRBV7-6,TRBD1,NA,CASSQGQGWDNYGYTF,TGTGCCAGCAGCCAAGGACAGGGGTGGGATAACTATGGCTACACCTTC
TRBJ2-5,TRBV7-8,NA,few,CASSLALVDYQETQYF,TGTGCCAGCAGCTTAGCGTTAGTAGATTACCAAGAGACCCAGTACTTC
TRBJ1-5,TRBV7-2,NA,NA,CASSADLNQPQHF,TGTGCCAGCAGCGCCGACCTAAATCAGCCCCAGCATTTT
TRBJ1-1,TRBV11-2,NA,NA,CASSPGSGWNTEAFF,TGTGCCAGCAGCCCGGGTTCAGGATGGAACACTGAAGCTTTCTTT
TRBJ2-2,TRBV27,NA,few,CASSPGRLTGELFF,TGTGCCAGCAGTCCAGGGAGACTTACCGGGGAGCTGTTTTTT
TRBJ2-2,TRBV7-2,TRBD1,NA,CASSVHGQGARTGELFF,TGTGCCAGCAGCGTCCACGGACAGGGGGCGCGGACCGGGGAGCTGTTTTTT
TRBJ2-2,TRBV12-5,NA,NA,CASGLVGKAAGAGELFF,TGTGCTAGTGGTTTGGTAGGAAAGGCGGCAGGGGCCGGGGAGCTGTTTTTT
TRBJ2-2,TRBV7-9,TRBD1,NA,CASSLARDRGNTGELFF,TGTGCCAGCAGCTTAGCCCGGGACAGGGGAAACACCGGGGAGCTGTTTTTT
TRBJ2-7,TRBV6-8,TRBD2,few,CASCPYSGAHPDEQYF,TGTGCCAGCTGCCCTTATAGCGGGGCCCACCCCGACGAGCAGTACTTC